Each of the 21 T cell receptor beta chains below was sequenced from the same sample in a study of T-cell memory formation after mild COVID-19. One entry per CDR3 protein, called by TCRdb with MiXCR from the 5' RACE reads. The sample records some 290,000 distinct CDR3 sequences, roughly 17% being singletons. The sequenced material came from PBMCs or a T cell subset sorted from them (not recorded which). The source is a young man who had mild COVID-19 (a few samples of this study predate the infection). Cell type and time point are not known.

The sample holds a few counts of this clonotype. The CDR3 bases are TGTGCCAGCAGCCCTTGGGGTGAGGCAGACTCTGGAAACACCATATATTTT. Translating it yields CASSPWGEADSGNTIYF. The rearrangement links TRBV7-9 to TRBJ1-3; D not resolved. V was pared by 5 bases and J by 0 bases, with 17 bases between. There are 17 residues in the CDR3. The germline gives CDR1 SEHNR, CDR2 FQNEAQ (reference sequence).

The chain joins TRBV6-5 to TRBJ2-7; a possible D gene is TRBD1 (7 bases). The length of the CDR3 is 15 residues. Looked up from germline, CDR1 is MNHEY and CDR2 is SVGAGI. V lost 2 bases and J 0 bases, leaving 11 bases between the germline ends. The CDR3 sequence: CASSYGGGGSYEQYF. CDR3 nucleotides: TGTGCCAGCAGTTACGGAGGGGGCGGCTCCTACGAGCAGTACTTC.

This clonotype was detected a few times. J is TRBJ1-5 and V is TRBV6-5; the D gene is possibly TRBD1 (5 bases). In germline, CDR1 is MNHEY, CDR2 SVGAGI. V shed 4 bases and J shed 7 bases, with 17 bases lying between them. CDR3 length equals 15 residues. CDR3: CASSSDLGGRQPQHF. The CDR3 region has the DNA TGTGCCAGCAGTTCCGATTTGGGGGGTCGGCAGCCCCAGCATTTT.

This clonotype turned up a few times. The rearrangement links TRBV27 to TRBJ2-1; the D call may be TRBD1 or TRBD2 (5 bases each). CDR3 length: 12 residues. V lost 6 bases and J lost 9, with 12 bases in between. The germline gives CDR1 MNHEY, CDR2 SMNVEV (reference sequence). CDR3 bases: TGTGCCAGCAGCAACCGGGACGGTGAGCAGTTCTTC. It specifies CASSNRDGEQFF.

This clonotype was seen a few times. The V gene is TRBV4-3, the J gene TRBJ1-6; weak D call: TRBD1 (6 bases). This CDR3 is built from 15 residues. Germline CDR1 and CDR2: LGHNA and YSLEER. The V end was cut by 1 base, the J end by 4 bases, with 8 bases between. The CDR3: CASSQGQGYNSPLHF. The CDR3 region has the DNA TGCGCCAGCAGCCAAGGGCAGGGGTATAATTCACCCCTCCACTTT.

Written as DNA, the CDR3 is TGTGCCAGCTCACCACCGGGGCGGCCAGATACGCAGTATTTT. It is translated as CASSPPGRPDTQYF. This chain links TRBV18 with TRBJ2-3; D might be TRBD1 (5 bases). Germline V CDR1 and CDR2: KGHSH, LQKENI. Trimming shortened V by 0 bases and J by 4 bases, and 8 bases separated the two germline ends. CDR3 size: 14 residues.

This clonotype came up a few times. The J gene is TRBJ2-5, the V gene TRBV12-3 or TRBV12-4, with D perhaps TRBD1 (5 bases). The CDR3 runs to 12 residues. V lost 5 bases and J lost 4, with 8 bases in between. The CDR3: CASSVDRETQYF. The CDR3 DNA sequence: TGTGCCAGCAGTGTAGACAGAGAGACCCAGTACTTC.

The chain employs TRBV7-2 and TRBJ1-5; TRBD1 matches at 9 bases. The V gene end was trimmed by 2 bases and the J gene end by 2 bases; junction bases not matched to a gene: 4. Germline lookup yields CDR1 SGHTA and CDR2 FQGNSA. CDR3 size: 16 residues. CDR3 sequence: CASSLTGGLGNQPQHF. CDR3 sequence (DNA): TGTGCCAGCAGCTTAACAGGGGGCCTTGGCAATCAGCCCCAGCATTTT.

In this sample, this clonotype turned up a few times. The chain joins TRBV4-3 to TRBJ2-5, with TRBD2 matching over 8 bases. The germline V gene encodes CDR1 LGHNA and CDR2 YSLEER. V dropped 1 base and J dropped 13; count of bases not matched to a gene: 8. The CDR3 sequence is 13 residues long. The DNA of the CDR3 is TGCGCCAGCAGCCAAGTTCGGGGGGGCTCCGTGTACTTC. It is translated as CASSQVRGGSVYF.

This chain joins TRBV7-3 and TRBJ2-3; weak D call: TRBD2 (5 bases). CDR3 length equals 17 residues. Trimming pared 5 bases from V and 5 bases from J, leaving 23 bases between. From germline, CDR1 is SGHTA and CDR2 FQGTGA. The CDR3 nucleotides read TGTGCCAGCAGCCCAGGTTACGGACTTCTCAAGCTAGATACGCAGTATTTT. Translating gives CASSPGYGLLKLDTQYF.

This chain uses TRBV13 with TRBJ1-5; possibly TRBD1 for D (6 bases). Germline V CDR1 and CDR2: PRHDT, FYEKMQ (reference sequence). CDR3 size: 16 residues. The V end was cut by 0 bases, the J end by 7 bases, with 16 bases between. The CDR3 DNA sequence: TGTGCCAGCAGCTTAGGCCCAGGGACAAGGGCACAGCCCCAGCATTTT. This gives the protein CASSLGPGTRAQPQHF. Supplemented by reference TRBV13 and TRBJ1-5, the full variable domain reads AAGVIQSPRHLIKEKRETATLKCYPIPRHDTVYWYQQGPGQDPQFLISFYEKMQSDKGSIPDRFSAQQFSDYHSELNMSSLELGDSALYFCASSLGPGTRAQPQHFGDGTRLSIL.

This clonotype has a handful of counts. The V call is TRBV7-9, the J call TRBJ2-2, with 10 bases lining up with TRBD2. Germline trimming cut 5 bases from V and 3 bases from J; bases unmatched to any gene: 6. The CDR3 runs to 16 residues. From germline, CDR1 is SEHNR and CDR2 FQNEAQ (reference sequence). The CDR3 loop reads CASSPSGGLDTGELFF. CDR3 coding DNA: TGTGCCAGCAGCCCTAGCGGGGGCCTAGACACCGGGGAGCTGTTTTTT.

This clonotype has a handful of counts. The J gene is TRBJ2-7, the V gene TRBV2; D unclear. In germline, CDR1 is SNHLY, CDR2 FYNNEI. V lost 6 bases and J lost 7, with 16 bases in between. The CDR3 consists of 13 residues. In DNA form, the CDR3 reads TGTGCCAGCAGCGTAGTTGTGATCCGGGAGCAGTACTTC. Protein: CASSVVVIREQYF. Drawing the rest from reference TRBV2 and TRBJ2-7, the complete variable domain is EPEVTQTPSHQVTQMGQEVILRCVPISNHLYFYWYRQILGQKVEFLVSFYNNEISEKSEIFDDQFSVERPDGSNFTLKIRSTKLEDSAMYFCASSVVVIREQYFGPGTRLTVT.

V usage is TRBV29-1 and J usage is TRBJ2-5; 11 nucleotides match TRBD1. V lost 7 bases, J lost 2 bases, and 3 bases stayed unmatched. The germline gives CDR1 SQVTM, CDR2 ANQGSEA. The CDR3 contains 13 residues. Here the CDR3 DNA reads TGCAGCGCTGGGACAGGGGGTCAAGAGACCCAGTACTTC. Translating gives CSAGTGGQETQYF.

J is TRBJ2-1 and V is TRBV4-1; 8 bases match TRBD2. The germline gives CDR1 MGHRA, CDR2 YSYEKL. This CDR3 is 17 amino acids long. J lost 0 bases, V lost 2 bases, and 6 bases had no gene match. The CDR3 reads CASSQIAGSNSYNEQFF. Here the CDR3 DNA reads TGCGCCAGCAGCCAAATAGCGGGATCAAACTCCTACAATGAGCAGTTCTTC.

This clonotype has only a few counts. The chain links TRBV6-5 to TRBJ1-3, with D uncertain. CDR1 is MNHEY and CDR2 is SVGAGI in the germline V gene. V gave up 2 bases and J gave up 2 bases, with 7 bases separating them. The CDR3 has 14 residues. The CDR3 is CASSYRSPGNTIYF. The CDR3 DNA reads as TGTGCCAGCAGTTACAGGAGCCCTGGAAACACCATATATTTT.

This clonotype was found many times. This chain joins TRBV12-3 or TRBV12-4 and TRBJ2-7; D is possibly TRBD1 (6 bases). This CDR3 spans 13 amino acids. V lost 4 bases and J 4 bases, leaving 11 bases between the germline ends. CDR3 region: CASSSDGTYEQYF. CDR3 DNA sequence: TGTGCCAGCAGTTCCGACGGGACATACGAGCAGTACTTC.

This clonotype showed up just a few times. The chain couples TRBV7-9 to TRBJ2-7, with TRBD1 as a possible D gene (5 bases). The CDR3 covers 14 residues. The V end lost 1 base, the J end lost 2 bases, and 9 bases lay between the germline ends. Germline V CDR1 and CDR2: SEHNR, FQNEAQ (reference sequence). The CDR3 loop is CASSLVRDTYEQYF. CDR3 sequence (DNA): TGTGCCAGCAGCTTAGTCAGGGATACCTACGAGCAGTACTTC.

This clonotype was counted ten times or more. V and J are TRBV18 and TRBJ1-4; D is unclear. Looked up from germline, CDR1 is KGHSH and CDR2 is LQKENI. The CDR3 totals 13 residues. With 2 bases removed from V and 4 bases from J, the gap between germline ends came to 5 bases. CDR3 region: CASSPNSNEKLFF. In nucleotides, the CDR3 is TGTGCCAGCTCACCAAACAGTAATGAAAAACTGTTTTTT.

Only a few counts were recorded for this clonotype. This chain joins TRBV20-1 and TRBJ2-3; 7 nucleotides align to TRBD1. There are 15 residues in the CDR3. With 0 bases clipped from V and 6 bases from J, the junction kept 9 bases outside the gene matches. CDR1 and CDR2 from the germline V gene are DFQATT and SNEGSKA (reference sequence). CDR3 DNA sequence: TGCAGTGCTAGAGAGGAGGAGACAGGGCGGGATACGCAGTATTTT. It encodes CSAREEETGRDTQYF.

There are a few counts of this clonotype. The V and J genes are TRBV12-3 or TRBV12-4 and TRBJ1-2; 7 bases align to TRBD1. CDR3 size: 15 residues. The trim removed 7 bases at V and 4 bases at J, leaving 12 bases unmatched. The CDR3, as DNA: TGTGCCAGCACTTTGCAAAGTCGACAGGGCTATGGCTACACCTTC. Protein product: CASTLQSRQGYGYTF.